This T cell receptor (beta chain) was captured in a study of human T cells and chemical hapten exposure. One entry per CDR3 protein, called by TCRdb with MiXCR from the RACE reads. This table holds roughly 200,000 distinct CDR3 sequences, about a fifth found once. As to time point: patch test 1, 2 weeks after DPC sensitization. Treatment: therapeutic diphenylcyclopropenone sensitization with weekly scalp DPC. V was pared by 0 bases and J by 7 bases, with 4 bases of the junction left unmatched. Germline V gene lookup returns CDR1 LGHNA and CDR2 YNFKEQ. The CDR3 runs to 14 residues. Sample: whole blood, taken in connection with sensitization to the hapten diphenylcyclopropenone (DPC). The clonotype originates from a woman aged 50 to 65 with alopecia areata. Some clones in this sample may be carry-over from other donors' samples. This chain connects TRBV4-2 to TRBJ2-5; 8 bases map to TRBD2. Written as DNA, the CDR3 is TGTGCCAGCAGCCAAGAAGTAGCGGGGTCGACCCAGTACTTC. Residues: CASSQEVAGSTQYF.